Listed below are T cell receptor beta chains from one sample, sequenced in a study of T cells after yellow fever vaccination. TCRdb re-called the 5' RACE reads with MiXCR, one entry per CDR3 protein. The data show around 260,000 distinct CDR3 sequences, over 4.5% seen once. Source: CD4+ T cells sorted from PBMCs, taken on the day of the yellow fever booster vaccination. The receptor source for this set is a man younger than 30 who received the YFV17D yellow fever vaccine. Both conserved end residues are part of each CDR3. The D gene is left open where the match is weak. Size is stated for part of the rows, as once, few or many counts, or as a class when the clone is expanded.

abundance,j_gene,d_gene,v_gene,CDR3nt,CDR3aa
few,TRBJ1-6,NA,TRBV12-3/TRBV12-4,TGTGCCAGCAGTTTGCGGCAGGGAGGTTATTCACCCCTCCACTTT,CASSLRQGGYSPLHF
NA,TRBJ1-3,TRBD1,TRBV18,TGTGCCAGCTCACCGGTTGTACAGGGGCGGTCTGGAAACACCATATATTTT,CASSPVVQGRSGNTIYF
few,TRBJ1-3,NA,TRBV6-5,TGTGCCAGCATGGGGTTTAGAGGAAACACCATATATTTT,CASMGFRGNTIYF
NA,TRBJ2-3,NA,TRBV7-2,TGTGCCAGCAGCTTGGGTACAGCCACAGATACGCAGTATTTT,CASSLGTATDTQYF
few,TRBJ2-2,TRBD2,TRBV4-3,TGCGCCAGCAGCCAAGAGGGAGGGGCCGGGGAGCTGTTTTTT,CASSQEGGAGELFF
NA,TRBJ1-2,NA,TRBV9,TGTGCCAGCAGCATACTCAACTATGGCTACACCTTC,CASSILNYGYTF
NA,TRBJ2-1,NA,TRBV9,TGTGCCAGCAGCGTAGGGGCTAGCTCCTACAATGAGCAGTTCTTC,CASSVGASSYNEQFF
few,TRBJ2-7,NA,TRBV5-1,TGCGCCAGCAGCTTGGGCGGGACCCGCTACGAGCAGTACTTC,CASSLGGTRYEQYF
few,TRBJ2-5,NA,TRBV7-2,TGTGCCAGCACTAAACAGGGTGGAATGGAGACCCAGTACTTC,CASTKQGGMETQYF
few,TRBJ2-6,NA,TRBV4-3,TGCGCCAGCAGCCAAGAGTCTTCCGGGGCCAACGTCCTGACTTTC,CASSQESSGANVLTF
NA,TRBJ1-1,NA,TRBV20-1,TGCAGTGCTACCCCGGGACATAAGAACACTGAAGCTTTCTTT,CSATPGHKNTEAFF
NA,TRBJ1-2,NA,TRBV19,TGTGCCAGTAGTATAGGGACAAATAACTATGGCTACACCTTC,CASSIGTNNYGYTF
NA,TRBJ2-3,NA,TRBV24-1,TGTGCCACCAGTGAAGGGGGACACTTGTCCACAGATACGCAGTATTTT,CATSEGGHLSTDTQYF
NA,TRBJ2-3,NA,TRBV13,TGTGCCAGCAGCTCCCGCCCGGAGGGGGCTCACACAGATACGCAGTATTTT,CASSSRPEGAHTDTQYF
few,TRBJ1-1,NA,TRBV29-1,TGCAGCGTTGAACGGGGGGCTGGAACTGAAGCTTTCTTT,CSVERGAGTEAFF
NA,TRBJ2-5,TRBD2,TRBV2,TGTGCCAGCACCCCAAGACTAGCGGGGGGGCAAGAGACCCAGTACTTC,CASTPRLAGGQETQYF
few,TRBJ2-3,NA,TRBV10-1,TGCGCCAGCAGTGATCGCTCAGGGATGAGGACAGATACGCAGTATTTT,CASSDRSGMRTDTQYF
few,TRBJ1-5,NA,TRBV18,TGTGCCAGCTCACCAAAGGACCGCGGGAACGATCAGCCCCAGCATTTT,CASSPKDRGNDQPQHF
NA,TRBJ2-3,TRBD2,TRBV20-1,TGCAGTGCTAGGAGGCTAGCGGGGGGCGCAGATACGCAGTATTTT,CSARRLAGGADTQYF
many,TRBJ1-4,TRBD1,TRBV7-2,TGTGCCAGCAGCTACCAGACAGGGTTCGGGAGGGAAAAACTGTTTTTT,CASSYQTGFGREKLFF
few,TRBJ2-7,TRBD2,TRBV20-1,TGCAGTGCTAGCTTCGCGGGGGGTGCGAACGAGCAGTACTTC,CSASFAGGANEQYF
NA,TRBJ1-1,NA,TRBV29-1,TGCAGCGTTGTAAGGACAGAGAACACTGAAGCTTTCTTT,CSVVRTENTEAFF